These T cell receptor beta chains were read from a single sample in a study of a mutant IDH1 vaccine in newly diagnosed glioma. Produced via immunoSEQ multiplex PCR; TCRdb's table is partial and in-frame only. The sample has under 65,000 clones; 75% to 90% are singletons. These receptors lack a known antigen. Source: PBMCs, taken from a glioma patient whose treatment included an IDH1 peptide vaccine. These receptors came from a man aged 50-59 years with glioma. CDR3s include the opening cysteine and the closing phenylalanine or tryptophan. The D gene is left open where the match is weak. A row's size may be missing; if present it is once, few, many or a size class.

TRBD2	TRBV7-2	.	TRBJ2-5	TGTGCCAGCAGCAAAGCAGCGGGGAGACCTCGAAAGGGGGAGACCCAGTACTTC	CASSKAAGRPRKGETQYF
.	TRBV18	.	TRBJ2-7	TGTGCCAGCTCACCCCCCCCGGCGCGGGGTAACGAGCAGTACTTC	CASSPPPARGNEQYF
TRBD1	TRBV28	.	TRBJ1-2	TGTGCCAGCAGGGGGGACAGGGGCGGCTATGGCTACACCTTC	CASRGDRGGYGYTF
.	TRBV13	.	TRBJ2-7	TGTGCCAGCAGCTTGGGGACACCTTCCTACGAGCAGTACTTC	CASSLGTPSYEQYF
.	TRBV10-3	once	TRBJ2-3	TGTGCCATCAGTAACCAGGCGAGCACAGATACGCAGTATTTT	CAISNQASTDTQYF
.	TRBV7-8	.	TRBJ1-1	TGTGCCAGCAGCTTAGGACTCCAAGGGGGCACTGAAGCTTTCTTT	CASSLGLQGGTEAFF
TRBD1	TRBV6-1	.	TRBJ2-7	TGTGCCAGCAGGAGGACAGGAACCTCCTACGAGCAGTACTTC	CASRRTGTSYEQYF
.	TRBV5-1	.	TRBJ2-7	TGCGCCAGCACTCAACTTGGGGGTGGGGTCAACGAGCAGTACTTC	CASTQLGGGVNEQYF
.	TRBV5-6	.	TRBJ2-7	TGTGCCAGCAGCCCGGCGTTGGGGTCATTTTACGAGCAGTACTTC	CASSPALGSFYEQYF
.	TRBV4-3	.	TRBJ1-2	TGCGCCAGCAGCCAAGGTAACAGCTATAACTATGGCTACACCTTC	CASSQGNSYNYGYTF
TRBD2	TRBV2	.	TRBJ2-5	TGTGCCAGCAGTGAAGCCCCTCCGGGACTAGCGGGAGGGCCGGCAGAGACCCAGTACTTC	CASSEAPPGLAGGPAETQYF
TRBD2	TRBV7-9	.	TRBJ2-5	TGTGCCAGCAGCTTCGAGCTCGGGGGTAGCGGGAGTTTCCAAGAGACCCAGTACTTC	CASSFELGGSGSFQETQYF
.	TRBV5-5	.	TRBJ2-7	TGTGCCAGCAGCGCAGGGCTGACCTACGAGCAGTACTTC	CASSAGLTYEQYF
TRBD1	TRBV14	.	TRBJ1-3	TGTGCCAGCAGCCCGGACCGGGACAGGGAAATCTCTGGAAACACCATATATTTT	CASSPDRDREISGNTIYF
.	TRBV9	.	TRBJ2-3	TGTGCCAGCAGCGTAGGGGGGATAGATACGCAGTATTTT	CASSVGGIDTQYF
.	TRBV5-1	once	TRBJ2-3	TGCGCCAGCAGCTTGGCTGGATCACTCACAGATACGCAGTATTTT	CASSLAGSLTDTQYF
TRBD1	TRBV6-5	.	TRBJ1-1	TGTGCCAGCAGTTACAAGGGGATAGGGGGCCGAACTGAAGCTTTCTTT	CASSYKGIGGRTEAFF
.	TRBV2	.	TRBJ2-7	TGTGCCAGCAGTACCCTATCGGGGGACCCCAAGCAGTACTTC	CASSTLSGDPKQYF
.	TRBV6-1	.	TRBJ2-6	TGTGCCAGCAGTGTTTGGGCCAGGGATTCTGGGGCCAACGTCCTGACTTTC	CASSVWARDSGANVLTF
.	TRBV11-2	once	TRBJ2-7	TGTGCCAGCAGCTCCCTAAGGGCCTCCTACGAGCAGTACTTC	CASSSLRASYEQYF
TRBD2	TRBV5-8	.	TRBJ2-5	TGTGCCAGCAGCAATAGCGGGGGGGCGCAGGAGACCCAGTACTTC	CASSNSGGAQETQYF
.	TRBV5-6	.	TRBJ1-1	TGTGCCAGCAGCTTGGGGCCAGAAGCTTTCTTT	CASSLGPEAFF
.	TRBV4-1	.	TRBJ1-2	TGCGCCAGCAGCCAACTCTCTGCCTATGGCTACACCTTC	CASSQLSAYGYTF
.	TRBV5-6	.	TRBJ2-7	TGTGCCAGCAGCTTGATGTACGAGCAGTACTTC	CASSLMYEQYF
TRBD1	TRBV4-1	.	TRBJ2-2	TGCGCCAGCAGCCCAGGGGGACGAAGGCAGAACACCGGGGAGCTGTTTTTT	CASSPGGRRQNTGELFF
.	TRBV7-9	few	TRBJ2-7	TGTGCCAGCAGCCCCCGTGGAGCAATGGGCTACGAGCAGTACTTC	CASSPRGAMGYEQYF
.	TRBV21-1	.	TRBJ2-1	TGTGCCAGCAGCGGGGGGGGGTTACTTACTGTCAATGAGCAGTTCTTC	CASSGGGLLTVNEQFF
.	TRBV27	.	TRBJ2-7	TGTGCCAGCAGTGTCGGGAGCTACTACGAGCAGTACTTC	CASSVGSYYEQYF
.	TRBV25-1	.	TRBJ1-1	TGTGCCAGCAGTGAATTGACTACAGCCATGAACACTGAAGCTTTCTTT	CASSELTTAMNTEAFF
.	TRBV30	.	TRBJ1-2	TGTGCCTGGAGCCTAGGAGACCCCTATGGCTACACCTTC	CAWSLGDPYGYTF
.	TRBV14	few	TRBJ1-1	TGTGCCAGCAGCCAAGGAGGTGGAGGGTACCCGAACACTGAAGCTTTCTTT	CASSQGGGGYPNTEAFF
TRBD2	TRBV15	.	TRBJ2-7	TGTGCCACCAGAACCGGGACTAGCGGTTCCTACGAGCAGTACTTC	CATRTGTSGSYEQYF
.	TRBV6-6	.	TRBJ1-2	TGTGCCAGCAGTTACTCGGTCGGGGGAGATGGCTACACCTTC	CASSYSVGGDGYTF